A single sample is the source of the 28 T cell receptor beta chains below, sequenced in a study of cytomegalovirus exposure and HLA in healthy donors. PCR involved 60 Vbeta and 13 Jbeta primers. TCRdb's table, derived via immunoSEQ multiplex PCR, lists solely in-frame clones and lacks some. Among roughly 240,000 clones listed, about three quarters were seen once. The sequenced sample was PBMCs. The origin of the receptors is a boy younger than 18 in good health and CMV-seronegative.

This clone was counted a few times. V usage is TRBV19 and J usage is TRBJ1-2, with TRBD1 as a possible D gene (5 bases). This CDR3 is 15 amino acids long. CDR1 is LNHDA and CDR2 is SQIVND in the germline V gene (reference sequence). V was shortened by 3 bases and J by 4 bases, with 15 bases between the two germline ends. The CDR3 protein is CASSIPRGVGYGYTF. The CDR3 coding sequence is TGTGCCAGTAGTATTCCACGGGGGGTGGGCTATGGCTACACCTTC.

The genes are TRBV6-4 and TRBJ1-5; a possible D gene is TRBD1 (5 bases). This CDR3 has 13 amino acids. Germline V gene data show CDR1 as MRHNA and CDR2 as SNTAGT. Trimming cost V 0 bases and J 12 bases, with 12 bases left between them. CDR3 amino acids: CASSDSIGAYQHF. The CDR3 bases are TGTGCCAGCAGTGACTCGATAGGGGCCTACCAGCATTTT.

V is TRBV7-3 and J is TRBJ1-5; 7 nucleotides match TRBD1. In germline, CDR1 is SGHTA, CDR2 FQGTGA. The CDR3 length is 15 residues. The V gene end was trimmed by 1 base and the J gene end by 3 bases; junction bases not matched to a gene: 3. The CDR3 sequence is CASSLRGQLNQPQHF. The DNA of the CDR3 is TGTGCCAGCAGCTTAAGGGGACAGCTCAATCAGCCCCAGCATTTT.

V is TRBV5-4 and J is TRBJ1-2; 9 bases align to TRBD1. The CDR3 extends over 16 amino acids. V was clipped by 4 bases and J by 6 bases; unmatched bases: 13. From germline, CDR1 is SGHNT and CDR2 YYREEE (reference sequence). The CDR3 spells CASSRTGTGPWNGYTF. The CDR3 coding sequence is TGTGCCAGCAGCCGAACCGGGACAGGGCCCTGGAATGGCTACACCTTC. Supplemented by reference TRBV5-4 and TRBJ1-2, the full variable domain reads ETGVTQSPTHLIKTRGQQVTLRCSSQSGHNTVSWYQQALGQGPQFIFQYYREEENGRGNFPPRFSGLQFPNYSSELNVNALELDDSALYLCASSRTGTGPWNGYTFGSGTRLTVV.

This clone showed up just a few times. V is TRBV2 and J is TRBJ2-7, with D perhaps matching TRBD1 (5 bases). Germline V gene data show CDR1 as SNHLY and CDR2 as FYNNEI. This CDR3 has 14 amino acids. V was pared by 6 bases and J by 5 bases, with 17 bases between. The DNA of the CDR3 is TGTGCCAGCAGAAACCCCAGGGTTGGCCACGAGCAGTACTTC. Protein product: CASRNPRVGHEQYF.

The V gene is TRBV5-8, the J gene TRBJ1-1, with 7 positions matching TRBD1. This CDR3 has 12 residues. Germline CDR1 is SGHTS and CDR2 is YDEGEE. Trimming cost V 4 bases and J 8 bases; bases outside gene matches: 5. CDR3 loop: CASSPRQGEAFF. Here the CDR3 DNA reads TGTGCCAGCAGCCCCAGACAGGGAGAAGCTTTCTTT.

This chain's CDR3 is CASSLSGVGTDTQYF. For the CDR3, the DNA is TGCGCCAGCAGCTTGTCAGGGGTGGGTACAGATACGCAGTATTTT. The chain carries TRBV5-1 and TRBJ2-3, with D tentatively TRBD1 (6 bases). V was pared by 1 base and J by 3 bases, with 12 bases between. Germline CDR1 SGHRS, CDR2 YFSETQ. The CDR3 is made up of 15 amino acids.

The V call is TRBV27, the J call TRBJ1-1, with 10 bases that match TRBD1. Trimming removed 6 bases from V and 0 bases from J; junction bases left unmatched: 7. The germline gives CDR1 MNHEY, CDR2 SMNVEV (reference sequence). This CDR3 spans 16 amino acids. CDR3: CASRWTGGPLNTEAFF. As DNA, the CDR3 is TGTGCCAGCAGATGGACAGGGGGTCCCTTGAACACTGAAGCTTTCTTT.

The V and J genes are TRBV5-1 and TRBJ1-2; 7 positions match TRBD1. The CDR3 loop spans 11 amino acids. In germline, CDR1 is SGHRS, CDR2 YFSETQ. The trim removed 4 bases at V and 8 bases at J, leaving 2 bases unmatched. CDR3 loop: CASSMTGGYTF. The CDR3 nucleotides read TGCGCCAGCAGCATGACAGGGGGCTACACCTTC.

The chain couples TRBV7-9 to TRBJ1-2, with TRBD1 matching 7 bases. The germline V gene has CDR1 SEHNR and CDR2 FQNEAQ (reference sequence). Germline trimming cut 1 base from V and 4 bases from J; bases unmatched to any gene: 6. The CDR3 runs 15 residues. The CDR3 here is CASSLEGAWLYGYTF. The CDR3 nucleotides are TGTGCCAGCAGCTTAGAGGGGGCGTGGCTCTATGGCTACACCTTC.

The V and J genes are TRBV10-3 and TRBJ2-5; perhaps TRBD1 as D (6 bases). Trimming removed 5 bases at V and 2 bases at J, with 9 bases between. Germline V gives CDR1 ENHRY, CDR2 SYGVKD. This CDR3 spans 13 amino acids. CDR3 nucleotides: TGTGCCATCAGTAAGGGACAACAAGAGACCCAGTACTTC. This sequence encodes CAISKGQQETQYF.

This clone came up once. The chain employs TRBV18 and TRBJ2-7; 7 positions match TRBD1. Germline values: CDR1 KGHSH, CDR2 LQKENI. The CDR3 contains 15 residues. V was pared by 3 bases and J by 1 base, with 6 bases of the junction left unmatched. The CDR3 reads CASSPWTGLSYEQYF. The CDR3 region has the DNA TGTGCCAGCTCACCGTGGACAGGTTTGTCCTACGAGCAGTACTTC.

The chain combines TRBV29-1 with TRBJ1-6, with TRBD1 identical over 12 bases. V shed 7 bases and J 9 bases; nucleotides not matched to a gene: 1. The CDR3 sequence is 12 residues long. CDR1 SQVTM and CDR2 ANQGSEA come from the germline V gene. CDR3 sequence reads: CSAGQGASPLHF. CDR3 nucleotides: TGCAGCGCGGGACAGGGGGCTTCACCCCTCCACTTT.

CDR3 protein: CASGTGVNTEAFF. CDR3 nucleotides: TGTGCCAGCGGGACAGGGGTGAACACTGAAGCTTTCTTT. This chain joins TRBV6-5 and TRBJ1-1; 10 bases line up with TRBD1. Germline V gene data show CDR1 as MNHEY and CDR2 as SVGAGI. CDR3 length equals 13 residues. J was trimmed by 0 bases and V by 8 bases; bases with no gene match: 0.

The chain links TRBV27 to TRBJ2-5, with 11 bases that match TRBD1. The CDR3 is 16 amino acids. With 5 bases clipped from V and 5 bases from J, the junction kept 10 bases outside the gene matches. Germline CDR1 is MNHEY and CDR2 is SMNVEV (reference sequence). The CDR3 spells CASSPRRTGGGETQYF. The CDR3, as DNA: TGTGCCAGCAGTCCTCGCCGGACAGGGGGCGGGGAGACCCAGTACTTC.

As regards this clone: The junction departs from germline at one end; a sequencing error may be responsible. The chain recombines TRBV7-7 with TRBJ2-5; D gene ambiguous. Germline V lookup: CDR1 SSHAT, CDR2 FNYEAQ (reference sequence). The CDR3 extends over 13 amino acids. CDR3 in DNA: TGTGCTAGCAGCTTAGAATCTAAGGAGACCCAGTACTTC. It yields the protein CASSLESKETQYF. Together with reference TRBV7-7 and TRBJ2-5, the CDR3 gives the full variable domain: GAGVSQSPRYKVTKRGQDVTLRCDPISSHATLYWYQQALGQGPEFLTYFNYEAQPDKSGLPSDRFSAERPEGSISTLTIQRTEQRDSAMYRCASSLESKETQYFGPGTRLLVL.

This clone was detected once. The chain has TRBV4-2 and TRBJ1-6; D ambiguous. Germline loops: CDR1 LGHNA, CDR2 YNFKEQ. Deletions cut 3 bases from V and 5 bases from J, with 20 bases between. CDR3 size: 18 residues. Here the CDR3 DNA reads TGTGCCAGCAGCCAGGAGAGCCTCCTCAACCTTAATAATTCACCCCTCCACTTT. It yields the protein CASSQESLLNLNNSPLHF.

This chain connects TRBV19 to TRBJ1-2; D is perhaps TRBD1 (6 bases). The CDR3 consists of 14 residues. The V and J ends lost 6 bases and 2 bases respectively, with 13 bases between them. Germline values: CDR1 LNHDA, CDR2 SQIVND (reference sequence). In nucleotides, the CDR3 is TGTGCCAGTAGGGACCAGGGGATCAACTATGGCTACACCTTC. Protein product: CASRDQGINYGYTF.

The chain has TRBV5-4 and TRBJ2-7; possible D gene TRBD2, 6 bases. Germline values: CDR1 SGHNT, CDR2 YYREEE (reference sequence). Trimming took off 7 bases at V and 6 bases at J, with 20 bases between the two ends. The CDR3 totals 14 residues. The CDR3 sequence is CASRLTGSVGEQYF. Written as DNA, the CDR3 is TGTGCCAGCCGACTAACCGGGAGCGTAGGCGAGCAGTACTTC.

The chain is built from TRBV5-1 and TRBJ2-7, with 9 bases fitting TRBD2. V shed 4 bases and J 5 bases; nucleotides not matched to a gene: 13. CDR3 length: 16 amino acids. Per germline, CDR1 SGHRS and CDR2 YFSETQ. Here the CDR3 reads CASSKYLLAGRDEQYF. CDR3 in DNA: TGCGCCAGCAGCAAATATTTACTAGCGGGTCGGGACGAGCAGTACTTC. Variable domain in full (rest from reference TRBV5-1 and TRBJ2-7): KAGVTQTPRYLIKTRGQQVTLSCSPISGHRSVSWYQQTPGQGLQFLFEYFSETQRNKGNFPGRFSGRQFSNSRSEMNVSTLELGDSALYLCASSKYLLAGRDEQYFGPGTRLTVT.

V and J are TRBV6-5 and TRBJ1-2; 8 bases agree with TRBD1. This CDR3 has 15 amino acids. Germline V gene data show CDR1 as MNHEY and CDR2 as SVGAGI. V lost 5 bases and J lost 2; bases outside the gene matches: 7. CDR3 sequence reads: CASSRDRGGNYGYTF. In nucleotides, the CDR3 is TGTGCCAGCAGTCGAGACAGGGGTGGAAACTATGGCTACACCTTC.

This sequence joins TRBV7-8 and TRBJ2-3; 8 bases align to TRBD1. CDR1 is SGHVS, CDR2 FQNEAQ, per germline. Trimming took 4 bases from V and 3 from J; bases not matched to a gene: 9. The CDR3 runs to 16 residues. CDR3: CASSSFGQGATDTQYF. The CDR3 nucleotides are TGTGCCAGCAGCTCATTTGGGCAGGGGGCAACAGATACGCAGTATTTT.

The V call is TRBV30, the J call TRBJ1-1; D unresolved. V was cut by 8 bases and J by 2 bases, with 18 bases left in between. CDR3 size: 14 residues. Germline V gene data show CDR1 as GTSNPN and CDR2 as SVGIG (reference sequence). CDR3 coding DNA: TGTGCCGAAGACGCCCCCCGGGGTAACACTGAAGCTTTCTTT. It codes for CAEDAPRGNTEAFF.

The J gene is TRBJ2-5, the V gene TRBV7-3; perhaps TRBD2 as D (7 bases). CDR1 SGHTA and CDR2 FQGTGA come from the germline V gene. V lost 5 bases to trimming and J lost 5 bases, with 21 bases between them. The CDR3 has 16 amino acids. In DNA, the CDR3 is TGTGCCAGCAGCCTCCTCGGGGGAGGGGGGAGGGAGACCCAGTACTTC. Encoded protein: CASSLLGGGGRETQYF. The complete variable domain, with remaining parts taken from reference TRBV7-3 and TRBJ2-5, reads GAGVSQTPSNKVTEKGKYVELRCDPISGHTALYWYRQSLGQGPEFLIYFQGTGAADDSGLPNDRFFAVRPEGSVSTLKIQRTERGDSAVYLCASSLLGGGGRETQYFGPGTRLLVL.

The CDR3: CASSLPAGGPETQYF. For the CDR3, the DNA is TGTGCCAGCAGCTTACCAGCGGGGGGGCCTGAGACCCAGTACTTC. The chain is built from TRBV13 and TRBJ2-5, with TRBD2 matching over 10 bases. With 2 bases clipped from V and 5 bases from J, the junction kept 5 bases outside the gene matches. CDR1 is PRHDT, CDR2 FYEKMQ, per germline (reference sequence). The length of the CDR3 is 15 residues.

The gene calls are TRBV4-2 and TRBJ2-3; TRBD2 aligns across 10 bases. This CDR3 spans 16 amino acids. V was pared by 2 bases and J by 2 bases, with 4 bases of the junction left unmatched. CDR1 is LGHNA and CDR2 is YNFKEQ in the germline V gene. CDR3 sequence (DNA): TGTGCCAGCAGCCAAAGAGCGGGAGGGGCCACAGATACGCAGTATTTT. Its translation: CASSQRAGGATDTQYF.

The J gene is TRBJ2-2, the V gene TRBV5-1; tentative D call: TRBD1 (5 bases). The CDR3 loop spans 16 amino acids. V dropped 2 bases and J dropped 0 bases, with 11 bases sitting between them. Germline CDR1 and CDR2: SGHRS and YFSETQ. The CDR3 here is CASSLGASANTGELFF. The CDR3, as DNA: TGCGCCAGCAGCTTAGGGGCCAGCGCGAACACCGGGGAGCTGTTTTTT.

The V and J genes are TRBV7-2 and TRBJ2-1; D remains unclear. Trimming left V 2 bases short and J 6 bases short, with 11 bases between. Germline CDR1 and CDR2: SGHTA and FQGNSA. There are 14 residues in the CDR3. The CDR3 DNA reads as TGTGCCAGCAGCTTATTGGTTCGGTCCAATGAGCAGTTCTTC. Translating it yields CASSLLVRSNEQFF.